The 26 T cell receptor beta chains listed next were all sequenced from one sample in a study of T cells in Graves' hyperthyroidism and ophthalmopathy. Amplification targeted TCR beta CDR3 regions from RNA transcripts. Researchers ran a first-round RT-PCR on the TCR CDR3 using the HTBI primer set. TCRdb re-analysed the multiplex PCR reads in MiXCR, keeping a single row per CDR3 protein. Altogether approximately 870,000 distinct CDR3 sequences are present, around 39% being singletons, with the ten largest covering around 10%. What was sequenced was blood. These receptor sequences come from a man younger than 30 with Graves' hyperthyroidism.

This sequence joins TRBV2 and TRBJ2-7; 10 bases agree with TRBD2. In germline, CDR1 is SNHLY, CDR2 FYNNEI. The V gene end was trimmed by 5 bases and the J gene end by 3 bases; junction bases not matched to a gene: 10. CDR3 length: 16 residues. The CDR3 here is CASSLAGGVFNYEQYF. DNA of the CDR3: TGTGCCAGCAGTTTAGCGGGGGGCGTGTTCAACTACGAGCAGTACTTC.

The V gene is TRBV20-1, the J gene TRBJ1-1; a weak D match, TRBD1 (5 bases). This CDR3 region has 19 residues. V was trimmed by 0 bases and J by 4 bases, leaving 27 bases between them. Germline lookup yields CDR1 DFQATT and CDR2 SNEGSKA (reference sequence). CDR3 loop: CSARDPHGGDRGWGTEAFF. CDR3 sequence (DNA): TGCAGTGCTAGAGACCCCCATGGAGGAGATAGGGGATGGGGCACTGAAGCTTTCTTT.

V usage is TRBV7-2 and J usage is TRBJ1-1; the D gene is possibly TRBD1 (6 bases). Per the germline V gene, CDR1 is SGHTA and CDR2 is FQGNSA. V lost 5 bases to trimming and J lost 7 bases, with 11 bases between them. The CDR3 is 12 amino acids. CDR3 amino acids: CASSQGGNEAFF. The CDR3 DNA follows: TGTGCCAGCAGCCAAGGGGGTAATGAAGCTTTCTTT.

J is TRBJ2-7 and V is TRBV19, with 10 bases matching TRBD1. From germline, CDR1 is LNHDA and CDR2 SQIVND (reference sequence). V shed 6 bases and J 5 bases; nucleotides not matched to a gene: 4. The CDR3 totals 13 residues. DNA of the CDR3: TGTGCCAGTAGCAGACAGGGGGCCGACGAGCAGTACTTC. It translates to CASSRQGADEQYF.

This clonotype was detected many times. The chain joins TRBV7-2 to TRBJ1-5, with D hard to call. V was pared by 1 base and J by 1 base, with 8 bases between. Germline V gene data show CDR1 as SGHTA and CDR2 as FQGNSA. CDR3 size: 15 residues. For the CDR3, the DNA is TGTGCCAGCAGCTTAGAGGGTCTAAGCAATCAGCCCCAGCATTTT. Translation gives CASSLEGLSNQPQHF.

This chain uses TRBV29-1 with TRBJ2-5, with TRBD1 matching 7 bases. The germline V gene encodes CDR1 SQVTM and CDR2 ANQGSEA. V gave up 7 bases and J gave up 5 bases; unmatched junction bases: 10. The CDR3 is 13 amino acids. The CDR3 DNA sequence: TGCAGCGCCAGCAGTGGGACAGTCGAGACCCAGTACTTC. This encodes CSASSGTVETQYF.

CDR3 amino acids: CSANGDRGMTYEQYF. DNA for the CDR3: TGCAGTGCTAACGGGGATCGCGGGATGACCTACGAGCAGTACTTC. This chain links TRBV20-1 with TRBJ2-7, with D possibly TRBD2 on 6 matching bases. Germline-derived CDR1 and CDR2 are DFQATT and SNEGSKA (reference sequence). V was shortened by 4 bases and J by 2 bases, with 18 bases between the two germline ends. The CDR3 has 15 amino acids.

This clonotype was counted between two and nine times. V gene TRBV10-3 combines with J gene TRBJ1-2; 8 nucleotides match TRBD1. The ends lost 8 bases at V and 8 bases at J; junction bases unmatched: 7. Per the germline V gene, CDR1 is ENHRY and CDR2 is SYGVKD. The CDR3 runs to 12 residues. The CDR3 protein is CAIPDRDGGYTF. For the CDR3, the DNA is TGTGCCATCCCGGACAGGGATGGAGGCTACACCTTC.

This clonotype was found a few times. The rearrangement links TRBV5-6 to TRBJ2-7, with TRBD1 as a possible D gene (5 bases). The CDR3 has 13 residues. V was cut by 2 bases and J by 2 bases, with 8 bases left in between. CDR1 is SGHDT, CDR2 YYEEEE, per germline. This CDR3 reads CASSFSRAYEQYF. CDR3 DNA sequence: TGTGCCAGCAGCTTTTCCAGGGCCTACGAGCAGTACTTC.

The gene calls are TRBV29-1 and TRBJ2-5; D may match TRBD1 or TRBD2 (5 bases each). The germline V gene has CDR1 SQVTM and CDR2 ANQGSEA. V lost 7 bases, J lost 4 bases, and 13 bases lay in between. The CDR3 sequence is 12 residues long. The chain's CDR3 is CSARDERETQYF. Written as DNA, the CDR3 is TGCAGCGCCCGGGACGAGCGAGAGACCCAGTACTTC.

This clonotype came up a few times. The chain has TRBV14 and TRBJ1-1; weak D call: TRBD1 (6 bases). CDR1 is SGHDN and CDR2 is FVKESK in the germline V gene. V lost 4 bases to trimming and J lost 8 bases, with 17 bases between them. This CDR3 is 14 amino acids long. The chain's CDR3 is CASSLQRGGAEAFF. The CDR3 coding sequence is TGTGCCAGCAGCCTCCAACGGGGGGGGGCGGAAGCTTTCTTT.

This clonotype has a handful of counts. The rearrangement joins TRBV5-1 to TRBJ1-5; D unresolved. The length of the CDR3 is 13 residues. Germline CDR1 reads SGHRS; CDR2 reads YFSETQ. Trimming stripped 1 base from V and 7 bases from J, with 9 bases between. CDR3 sequence: CASSLHPGQPQHF. CDR3 in DNA: TGCGCCAGCAGCTTGCACCCGGGACAGCCCCAGCATTTT.

This clonotype has a handful of counts. The chain carries TRBV7-3 and TRBJ2-5; D gene unclear. This CDR3 comprises 13 residues. Between the trimmed V and J ends, which lost 3 bases and 6 bases, there was a span of 11 bases. Germline assignment: CDR1 SGHTA and CDR2 FQGTGA. The CDR3 protein is CASSLTPGQTQYF. The CDR3 DNA follows: TGTGCCAGCAGCTTGACACCGGGCCAGACCCAGTACTTC.

The V call is TRBV6-1, the J call TRBJ1-5; D might be TRBD1 (5 bases). V shed 0 bases and J shed 0 bases, with 9 bases lying between them. This CDR3 has 16 amino acids. The germline CDR1 and CDR2 sequences are MNHNS and SASEGT. The CDR3 sequence is CASSEATAYSNQPQHF. The DNA of the CDR3 is TGTGCCAGCAGTGAAGCGACAGCGTATAGCAATCAGCCCCAGCATTTT.

The table lists this clonotype with many counts. The chain carries TRBV25-1 and TRBJ2-7; no firm D call. Germline V gene data show CDR1 as MGHDK and CDR2 as SYGVNS. CDR3 length equals 11 residues. Trimming cost V 4 bases and J 7 bases, with 8 bases left between them. CDR3 nucleotides: TGTGCCAGCAGTGCCTCGCGAGAGCAGTACTTC. As protein: CASSASREQYF.

A word on this clonotype: One end of the junction does not line up with germline, which may come from a read error. The rearrangement links TRBV29-1 to TRBJ1-1; D is possibly TRBD1 (5 bases). Germline loops: CDR1 SQVTM, CDR2 ANQGSEA. The CDR3 has 12 amino acids. In DNA, the CDR3 is TGCAGCGTTGGAGGAAAGGACACTGAAGCTTTCTTC. Encoded protein: CSVGGKDTEAFF. The full variable domain, rest sourced from reference TRBV29-1 and TRBJ1-1, is SAVISQKPSRDICQRGTSLTIQCQVDSQVTMMFWYRQQPGQSLTLIATANQGSEATYESGFVIDKFPISRPNLTFSTLTVSNMSPEDSSIYLCSVGGKDTEAFFGQGTRLTVV.

The V call is TRBV7-9, the J call TRBJ2-7; D is ambiguous. V lost 0 bases and J 4 bases, leaving 7 bases between the germline ends. Looked up from germline, CDR1 is SEHNR and CDR2 is FQNEAQ (reference sequence). CDR3 size: 13 residues. In DNA form, the CDR3 reads TGTGCCAGCAGCTTAGCTCTAGAGTACGAGCAGTACTTC. Translated: CASSLALEYEQYF.

This clonotype was seen at least ten times. This chain connects TRBV19 to TRBJ1-1, with D uncertain. The V gene's germline CDR1 is LNHDA and CDR2 SQIVND (reference sequence). V was shortened by 3 bases and J by 4 bases, with 12 bases between the two germline ends. There are 14 residues in the CDR3. CDR3 residues: CASSIRSWSTEAFF. The CDR3 DNA is TGTGCCAGTAGTATTAGGAGCTGGAGCACTGAAGCTTTCTTT.

This chain uses TRBV10-3 with TRBJ1-1; a possible D gene is TRBD1 (5 bases). The CDR3 consists of 14 residues. Germline V gene lookup returns CDR1 ENHRY and CDR2 SYGVKD. V lost 6 bases and J lost 1, with 12 bases in between. The CDR3 loop is CAIRPGGTNTEAFF. CDR3 DNA sequence: TGTGCCATCAGACCCGGGGGGACGAACACTGAAGCTTTCTTT.

This clonotype was counted between two and nine times. The chain joins TRBV12-3 or TRBV12-4 to TRBJ1-1; no definite D call. The CDR3 length is 12 residues. V was clipped by 6 bases and J by 6 bases, with 11 bases between them. CDR3 in amino acids: CASSISPAEAFF. CDR3 bases: TGTGCCAGCAGCATAAGCCCAGCTGAAGCTTTCTTT.

The chain combines TRBV15 with TRBJ1-2; D is possibly TRBD1 (5 bases). Germline V CDR1 and CDR2: LNHNV, YYDKDF (reference sequence). Trimming took off 3 bases at V and 8 bases at J, with 10 bases between the two ends. The CDR3 is made up of 12 amino acids. CDR3 in amino acids: CATSSYGGGYTF. CDR3 nucleotides: TGTGCCACCAGCAGTTACGGGGGGGGCTACACCTTC.

This clonotype has only one observation. A much more abundant neighbour one base away suggests this may be a read error. The rearrangement uses TRBV29-1 and TRBJ2-7; TRBD1 matches 10 bases. CDR1 is SQVTM, CDR2 ANQGSEA, per germline. This CDR3 region has 14 residues. This CDR3 reads CSVELAGQGREHYF. CDR3 DNA sequence: TGCAGCGTTGAGTTAGCGGGACAGGGGCGCGAGCACTACTTC.

This clonotype has ten or more counts. The chain is built from TRBV2 and TRBJ1-1; no firm D call. V was shortened by 2 bases and J by 13 bases, with 17 bases between the two germline ends. Germline-derived CDR1 and CDR2 are SNHLY and FYNNEI. The CDR3 is 13 amino acids. The CDR3 nucleotides are TGTGCCAGCAGTGAAAAAGCTCCAATCGGTCTTTTCTTT. Protein sequence: CASSEKAPIGLFF.

The chain carries TRBV19 and TRBJ1-1; no clear D gene. V was shortened by 7 bases and J by 0 bases, with 12 bases between the two germline ends. The CDR3 runs 14 residues. The germline V gene encodes CDR1 LNHDA and CDR2 SQIVND (reference sequence). CDR3 residues: CASTFGRLNTEAFF. The CDR3 coding sequence is TGTGCCAGTACTTTTGGACGGTTGAACACTGAAGCTTTCTTT.

Only one count was recorded for this clonotype. V gene TRBV7-2 combines with J gene TRBJ2-5, with TRBD1 identical over 9 bases. The CDR3 has 14 amino acids. V was clipped by 5 bases and J by 5 bases; unmatched bases: 6. The germline V gene encodes CDR1 SGHTA and CDR2 FQGNSA. CDR3 loop: CASSPVQGAETQYF. CDR3 bases: TGTGCCAGCAGCCCGGTACAGGGGGCTGAGACCCAGTACTTC.

The CDR3 DNA is TGTGCCAGCAGGGCCGCACAGGGGGCAAGACACACTGAAGCTTTCTTT. The encoded protein is CASRAAQGARHTEAFF. The rearrangement links TRBV6-5 to TRBJ1-1; TRBD1 aligns across 9 bases. The CDR3 contains 16 residues. Germline assignment: CDR1 MNHEY and CDR2 SVGAGI. V lost 6 bases, J lost 3 bases, and 11 bases stayed unmatched.